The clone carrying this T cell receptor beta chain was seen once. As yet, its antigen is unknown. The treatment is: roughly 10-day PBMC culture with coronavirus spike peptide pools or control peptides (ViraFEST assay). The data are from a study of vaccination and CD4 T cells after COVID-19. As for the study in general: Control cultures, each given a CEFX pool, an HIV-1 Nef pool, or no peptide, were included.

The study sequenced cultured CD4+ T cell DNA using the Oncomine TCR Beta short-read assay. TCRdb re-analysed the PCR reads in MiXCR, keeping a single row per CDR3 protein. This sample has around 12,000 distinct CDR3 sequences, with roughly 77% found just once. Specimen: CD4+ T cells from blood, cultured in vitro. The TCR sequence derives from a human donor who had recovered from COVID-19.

The CDR3 sequence: CSGDRFGGYTF. The CDR3 DNA is TGCAGCGGAGACAGGTTCGGGGGCTACACCTTC. V is TRBV20-1 and J is TRBJ1-2; a weak D match, TRBD1 (6 bases). The V gene's germline CDR1 is DFQATT and CDR2 SNEGSKA (reference sequence). The CDR3 has 11 residues.